The T cell receptor beta chain described here comes from a study of blood T cell repertoires in COVID-19. Study context: Acute and convalescent COVID-19 samples came from the United States, Italy and Spain. T cells, B-cell-depleted T cells, or PBMCs supplied cDNA or gDNA.

Original handling: From reference gene primer amplification, estimates of nucleated cell counts were derived. Profiled with immunoSEQ multiplex PCR; TCRdb holds only in-frame clones, not every one. That table furnishes V, J and clone size, whereas the DNA furnished D and trimming. The table shows 99,000 or so clones, with over 75% occurring only once. The CDR3 loop spans 12 amino acids. Germline values: CDR1 LNHDA, CDR2 SQIVND (reference sequence). Trimming cost V 8 bases and J 2 bases, with 9 bases left between them. The sample taken for sequencing was peripheral blood. The sequence was collected from a man aged 45-60 years with acute or convalescent COVID-19. This sequence joins TRBV19 and TRBJ1-1; tentative D call: TRBD1 (5 bases). CDR3 nucleotides: TGTGCCAGTTGCACAGGTAACACTGAAGCTTTCTTT. It encodes CASCTGNTEAFF. The complete variable domain, with remaining parts taken from reference TRBV19 and TRBJ1-1, reads DGGITQSPKYLFRKEGQNVTLSCEQNLNHDAMYWYRQDPGQGLRLIYYSQIVNDFQKGDIAEGYSVSREKKESFPLTVTSAQKNPTAFYLCASCTGNTEAFFGQGTRLTVV.